This TCR beta chain was recorded in a study of response to subunit inactivated influenza vaccine. Overall study results and limits: Few additional T cells are recruited per seasonal influenza vaccination, authors suggested.

TCRdb independently ran MiXCR on the RT-PCR reads; one entry per CDR3 protein. The profile covers a few hundred thousand distinct CDR3 sequences, with approximately 10% appearing a single time and approximately 12% taken by the ten largest. This clonotype occurred many times. What it binds is unknown. The length of the CDR3 is 12 residues. Trimming cost V 7 bases and J 2 bases, with 6 bases left between them. Sequenced here: PBMCs from blood, sampled 35 to 45 days after vaccination. V gene TRBV12-3 or TRBV12-4 combines with J gene TRBJ1-5; D is uncertain. The clonotype was recovered from a man aged 50 to 59 who received an inactivated influenza vaccine. The CDR3 nucleotides read TGTGCCAGCATGGAGGGCAATCAGCCCCAGCATTTT. Residues: CASMEGNQPQHF.